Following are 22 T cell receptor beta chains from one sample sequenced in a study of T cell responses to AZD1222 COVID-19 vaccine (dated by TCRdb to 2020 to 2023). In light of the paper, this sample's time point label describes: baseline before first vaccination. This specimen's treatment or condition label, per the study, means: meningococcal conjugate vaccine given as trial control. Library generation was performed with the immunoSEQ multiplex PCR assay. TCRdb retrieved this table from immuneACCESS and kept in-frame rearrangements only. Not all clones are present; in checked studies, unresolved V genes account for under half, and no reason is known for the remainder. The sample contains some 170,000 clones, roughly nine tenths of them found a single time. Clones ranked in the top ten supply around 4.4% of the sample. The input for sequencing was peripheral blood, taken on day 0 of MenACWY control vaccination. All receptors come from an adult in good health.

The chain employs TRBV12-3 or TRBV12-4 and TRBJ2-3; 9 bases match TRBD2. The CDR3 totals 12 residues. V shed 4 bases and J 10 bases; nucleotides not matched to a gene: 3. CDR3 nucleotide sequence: TGTGCCAGCAGTTCGGTAGCGGGAGCGCAGTATTTT. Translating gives CASSSVAGAQYF.

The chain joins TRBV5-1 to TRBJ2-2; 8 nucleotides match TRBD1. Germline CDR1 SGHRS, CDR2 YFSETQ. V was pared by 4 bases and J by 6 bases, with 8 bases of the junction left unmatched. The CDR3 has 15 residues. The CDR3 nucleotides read TGCGCCAGCAGCGTCCGGACAGGGCTCGCCGGGGAGCTGTTTTTT. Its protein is CASSVRTGLAGELFF.

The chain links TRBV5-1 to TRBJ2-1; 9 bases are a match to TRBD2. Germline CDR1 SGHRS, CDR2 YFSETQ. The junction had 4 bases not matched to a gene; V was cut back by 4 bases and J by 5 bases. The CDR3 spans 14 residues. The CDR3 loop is CASSPTSGNNEQFF. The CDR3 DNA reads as TGCGCCAGCAGCCCGACTAGCGGAAACAATGAGCAGTTCTTC.

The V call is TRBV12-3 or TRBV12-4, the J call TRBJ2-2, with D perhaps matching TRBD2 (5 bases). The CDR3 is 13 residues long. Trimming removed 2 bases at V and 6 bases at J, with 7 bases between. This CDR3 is CASSLSEAGELFF. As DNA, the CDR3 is TGTGCCAGCAGTTTATCGGAGGCCGGGGAGCTGTTTTTT.

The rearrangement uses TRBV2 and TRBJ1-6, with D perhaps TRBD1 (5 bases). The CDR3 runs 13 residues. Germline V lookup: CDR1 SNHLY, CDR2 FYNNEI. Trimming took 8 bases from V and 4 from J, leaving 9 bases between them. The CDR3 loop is CASGDRYNSPLHF. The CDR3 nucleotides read TGTGCCAGCGGCGACAGATATAATTCACCCCTCCACTTT.

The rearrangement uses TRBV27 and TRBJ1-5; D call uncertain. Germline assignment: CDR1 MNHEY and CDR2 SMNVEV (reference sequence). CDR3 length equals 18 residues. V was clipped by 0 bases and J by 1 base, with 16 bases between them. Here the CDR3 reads CASSLSGDPPRSNQPQHF. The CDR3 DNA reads TGTGCCAGCAGTTTATCAGGAGATCCCCCTCGGAGCAATCAGCCCCAGCATTTT.

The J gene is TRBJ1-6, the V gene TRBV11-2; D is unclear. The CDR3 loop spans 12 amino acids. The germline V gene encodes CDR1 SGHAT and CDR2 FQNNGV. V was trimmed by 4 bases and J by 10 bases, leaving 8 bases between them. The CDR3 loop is CASSSADSPLHF. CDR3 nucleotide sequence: TGTGCCAGCAGCTCAGCCGACTCACCCCTCCACTTT.

The chain's CDR3 is CASSVRDWGEAFF. The DNA for the CDR3 is TGCGCCAGCAGCGTCCGGGACTGGGGTGAAGCTTTCTTT. The rearrangement uses TRBV5-1 and TRBJ1-1; D may be TRBD1 (5 bases). The CDR3 has 13 amino acids. The V end was cut by 4 bases, the J end by 7 bases, with 14 bases between. Germline V CDR1 and CDR2: SGHRS, YFSETQ.

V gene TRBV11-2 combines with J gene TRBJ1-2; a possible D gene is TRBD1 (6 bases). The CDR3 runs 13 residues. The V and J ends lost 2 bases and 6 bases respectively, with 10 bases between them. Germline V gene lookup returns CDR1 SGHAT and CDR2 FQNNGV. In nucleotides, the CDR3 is TGTGCCAGCAGCTTACGGGGGCGGGATGGCTACACCTTC. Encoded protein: CASSLRGRDGYTF.

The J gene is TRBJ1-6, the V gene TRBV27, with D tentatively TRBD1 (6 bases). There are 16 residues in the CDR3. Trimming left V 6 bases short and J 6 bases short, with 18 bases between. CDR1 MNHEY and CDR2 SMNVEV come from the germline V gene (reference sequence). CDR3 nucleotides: TGTGCCAGCAGATCGGGGGGGCCGGCGACTAATTCACCCCTCCACTTT. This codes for CASRSGGPATNSPLHF.

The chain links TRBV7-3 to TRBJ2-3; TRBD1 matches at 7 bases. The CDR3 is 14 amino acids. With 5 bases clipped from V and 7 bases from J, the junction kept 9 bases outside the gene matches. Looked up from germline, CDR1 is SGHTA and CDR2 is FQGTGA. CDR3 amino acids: CASSPDRAVNTQYF. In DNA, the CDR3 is TGTGCCAGCAGCCCTGACAGGGCGGTGAATACGCAGTATTTT.

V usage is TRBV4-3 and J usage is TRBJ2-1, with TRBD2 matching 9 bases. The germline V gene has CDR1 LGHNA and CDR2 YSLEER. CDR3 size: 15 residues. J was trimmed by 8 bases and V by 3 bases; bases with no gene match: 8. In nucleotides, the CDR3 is TGCGCCAGCAGCCAGGATAGCGGGAGTGCAGATGAGCAGTTCTTC. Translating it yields CASSQDSGSADEQFF.

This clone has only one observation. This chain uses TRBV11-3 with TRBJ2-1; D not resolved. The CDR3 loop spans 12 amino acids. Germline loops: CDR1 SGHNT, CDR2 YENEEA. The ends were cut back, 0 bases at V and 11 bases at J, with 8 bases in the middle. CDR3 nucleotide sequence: TGTGCCAGCAGCTTAGAATTTGGTAAGCAGTTCTTC. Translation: CASSLEFGKQFF.

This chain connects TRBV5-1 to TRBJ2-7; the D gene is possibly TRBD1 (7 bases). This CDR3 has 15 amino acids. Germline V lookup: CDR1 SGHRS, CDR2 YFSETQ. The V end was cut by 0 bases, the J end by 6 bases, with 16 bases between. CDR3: CASSLAGQGEVEQYF. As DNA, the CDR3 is TGCGCCAGCAGCTTGGCCGGGCAGGGGGAGGTCGAGCAGTACTTC.

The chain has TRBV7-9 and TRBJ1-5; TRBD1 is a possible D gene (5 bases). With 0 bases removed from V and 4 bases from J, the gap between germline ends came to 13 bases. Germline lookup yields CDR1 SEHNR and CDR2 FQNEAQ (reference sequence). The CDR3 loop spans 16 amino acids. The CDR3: CASSLARGLGNQPQHF. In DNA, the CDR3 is TGTGCCAGCAGCTTAGCAAGGGGCCTTGGAAATCAGCCCCAGCATTTT.

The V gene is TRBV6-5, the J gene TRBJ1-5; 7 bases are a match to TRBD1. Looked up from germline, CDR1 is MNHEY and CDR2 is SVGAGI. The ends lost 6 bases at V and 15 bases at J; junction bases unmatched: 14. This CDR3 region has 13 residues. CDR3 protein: CASSSTPTGVPHF. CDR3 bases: TGTGCCAGCAGCTCAACCCCAACAGGGGTTCCGCATTTT.

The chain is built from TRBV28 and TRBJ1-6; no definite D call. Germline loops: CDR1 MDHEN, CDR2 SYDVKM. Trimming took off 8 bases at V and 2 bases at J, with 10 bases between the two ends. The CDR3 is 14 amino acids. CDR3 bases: TGTGCCAGCCGAGACGGAGCCTATAATTCACCCCTCCACTTT. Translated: CASRDGAYNSPLHF.

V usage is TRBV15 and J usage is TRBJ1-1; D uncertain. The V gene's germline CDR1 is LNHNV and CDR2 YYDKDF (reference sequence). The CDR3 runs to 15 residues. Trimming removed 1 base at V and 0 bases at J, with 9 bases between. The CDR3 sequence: CATSRAIRMNTEAFF. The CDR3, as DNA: TGTGCCACCAGCAGAGCCATTCGAATGAACACTGAAGCTTTCTTT. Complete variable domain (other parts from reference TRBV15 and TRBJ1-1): DAMVIQNPRYQVTQFGKPVTLSCSQTLNHNVMYWYQQKSSQAPKLLFHYYDKDFNNEADTPDNFQSRRPNTSFCFLDIRSPGLGDTAMYLCATSRAIRMNTEAFFGQGTRLTVV.

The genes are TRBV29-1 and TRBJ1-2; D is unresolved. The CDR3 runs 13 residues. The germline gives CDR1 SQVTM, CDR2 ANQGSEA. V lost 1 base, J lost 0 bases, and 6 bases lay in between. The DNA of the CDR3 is TGCAGCGTTGAAGCAGGAACTAACTATGGCTACACCTTC. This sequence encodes CSVEAGTNYGYTF.

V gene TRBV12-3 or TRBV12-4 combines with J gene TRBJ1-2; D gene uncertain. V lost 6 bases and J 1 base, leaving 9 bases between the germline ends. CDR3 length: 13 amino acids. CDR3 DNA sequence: TGTGCCAGCAGCCGCGGAGGTAACTATGGCTACACCTTC. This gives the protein CASSRGGNYGYTF.

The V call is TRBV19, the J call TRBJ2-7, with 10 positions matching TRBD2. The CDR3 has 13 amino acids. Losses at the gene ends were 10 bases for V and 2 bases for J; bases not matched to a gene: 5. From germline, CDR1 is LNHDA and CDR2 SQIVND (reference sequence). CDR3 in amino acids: CATTAGGPYEQYF. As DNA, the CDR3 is TGTGCCACCACAGCGGGAGGGCCCTACGAGCAGTACTTC. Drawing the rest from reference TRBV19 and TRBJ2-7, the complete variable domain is DGGITQSPKYLFRKEGQNVTLSCEQNLNHDAMYWYRQDPGQGLRLIYYSQIVNDFQKGDIAEGYSVSREKKESFPLTVTSAQKNPTAFYLCATTAGGPYEQYFGPGTRLTVT.

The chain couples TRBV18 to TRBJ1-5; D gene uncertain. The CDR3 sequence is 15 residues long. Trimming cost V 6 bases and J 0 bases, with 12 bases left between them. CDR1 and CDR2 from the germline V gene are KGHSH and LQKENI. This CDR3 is CASSPTELSNQPQHF. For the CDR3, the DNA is TGTGCCAGCTCCCCCACAGAGCTTAGCAATCAGCCCCAGCATTTT. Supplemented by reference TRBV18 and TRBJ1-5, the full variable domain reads NAGVMQNPRHLVRRRGQEARLRCSPMKGHSHVYWYRQLPEEGLKFMVYLQKENIIDESGMPKERFSAEFPKEGPSILRIQQVVRGDSAAYFCASSPTELSNQPQHFGDGTRLSIL.